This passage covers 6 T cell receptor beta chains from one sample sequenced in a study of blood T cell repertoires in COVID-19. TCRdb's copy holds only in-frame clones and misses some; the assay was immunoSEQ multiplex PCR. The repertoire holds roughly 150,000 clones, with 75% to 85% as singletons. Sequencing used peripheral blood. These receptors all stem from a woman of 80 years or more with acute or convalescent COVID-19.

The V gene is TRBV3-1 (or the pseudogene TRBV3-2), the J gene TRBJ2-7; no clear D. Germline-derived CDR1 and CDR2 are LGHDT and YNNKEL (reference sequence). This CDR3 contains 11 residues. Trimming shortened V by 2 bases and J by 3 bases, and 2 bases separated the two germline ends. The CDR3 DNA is TGTGCCAGCAGCCAACACTACGAGCAGTACTTC. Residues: CASSQHYEQYF.

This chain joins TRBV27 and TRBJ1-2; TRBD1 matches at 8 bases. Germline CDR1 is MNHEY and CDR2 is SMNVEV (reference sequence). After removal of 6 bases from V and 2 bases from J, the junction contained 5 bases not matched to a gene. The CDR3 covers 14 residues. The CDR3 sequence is CASSQGARNYGYTF. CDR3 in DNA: TGTGCCAGCAGCCAGGGGGCGCGAAACTATGGCTACACCTTC.

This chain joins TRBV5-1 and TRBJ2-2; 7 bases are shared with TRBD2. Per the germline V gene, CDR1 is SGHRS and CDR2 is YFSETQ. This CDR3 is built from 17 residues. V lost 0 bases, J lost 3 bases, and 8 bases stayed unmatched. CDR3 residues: CASSLGLARRYTGELFF. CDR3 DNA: TGCGCCAGCAGCTTGGGACTAGCCCGACGTTACACCGGGGAGCTGTTTTTT.

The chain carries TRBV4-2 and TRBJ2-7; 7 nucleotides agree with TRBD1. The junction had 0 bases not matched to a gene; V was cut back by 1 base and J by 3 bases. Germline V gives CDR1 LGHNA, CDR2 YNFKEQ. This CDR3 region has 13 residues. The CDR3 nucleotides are TGTGCCAGCAGCCAAGGGACAGGCTACGAGCAGTACTTC. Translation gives CASSQGTGYEQYF.

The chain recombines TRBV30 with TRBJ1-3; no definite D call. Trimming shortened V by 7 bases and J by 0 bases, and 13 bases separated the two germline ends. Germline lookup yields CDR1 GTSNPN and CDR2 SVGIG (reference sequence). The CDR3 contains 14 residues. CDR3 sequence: CAFRHGRSGNTIYF. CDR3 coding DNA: TGTGCCTTTCGACACGGCCGCTCTGGAAACACCATATATTTT.

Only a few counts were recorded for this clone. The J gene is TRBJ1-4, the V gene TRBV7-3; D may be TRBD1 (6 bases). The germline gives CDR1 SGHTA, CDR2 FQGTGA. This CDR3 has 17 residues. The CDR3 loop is CAISCAQGPTTNEKLFF. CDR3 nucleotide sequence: TGTGCGATTAGTTGTGCACAGGGCCCTACAACTAATGAAAAACTGTTTTTT. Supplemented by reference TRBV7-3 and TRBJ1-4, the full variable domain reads GAGVSQTPSNKVTEKGKYVELRCDPISGHTALYWYRQSLGQGPEFLIYFQGTGAADDSGLPNDRFFAVRPEGSVSTLKIQRTERGDSAVYLCAISCAQGPTTNEKLFFGSGTQLSVL.